The clone carrying this TCR beta chain was seen a few times. Trimming took 3 bases from V and 5 from J, leaving 13 bases between them. Germline assignment: CDR1 MDHEN and CDR2 SYDVKM. The CDR3 runs 14 residues. Repertoires were generated with immunoSEQ multiplex PCR, while TCRdb's copy carries only in-frame clones and drops some. The sample has about 60,000 clones; roughly nine tenths are singletons. The record originates from a study of OX40 agonist ivuxolimab in advanced cancers. The V gene is TRBV28, the J gene TRBJ2-5, with D unclear. The source of this sequence is an adult with an advanced solid tumor such as melanoma, head and neck, liver or kidney cancer. Material: CD4+ or CD8+ T cells sorted from blood, obtained in a trial of the OX40 agonist ivuxolimab. The CDR3 spells CASSFFRISETQYF. In DNA form, the CDR3 reads TGTGCCAGCAGTTTCTTCAGGATCAGCGAGACCCAGTACTTC.